The clone carrying this TCR beta chain was seen at least ten times. The V gene lost 4 bases and the J gene lost 5 bases, with 8 bases spanning the gap. CDR1 is GTSNPN, CDR2 SVGIG, per germline (reference sequence). The CDR3 has 12 amino acids. Time point indicated: persistent/refractory GD, antithyroid drugs over 5 years with positive TRAb. Scientists built the TCR library using RNA that was extracted from PBMCs. The data were obtained in a study of regulatory T cells in long-lasting Graves disease. Library construction for TCR beta used iRepertoire HTBI primers and Arm-PCR of CDR3 regions. Each CDR3 protein gets one entry after TCRdb re-called the multiplex PCR reads with MiXCR. The sample lists 500,000 to 800,000 distinct CDR3 sequences, approximately 29% occurring once.

Material: peripheral blood mononuclear cells (PBMCs), obtained when the disease was refractory, from a patient treated with antithyroid drugs. The origin of this receptor is a female donor with Graves disease. V is TRBV30 and J is TRBJ1-4; D unclear. The CDR3 here is CAWNTWNEKLFF. Here the CDR3 DNA reads TGTGCCTGGAACACGTGGAATGAAAAACTGTTTTTT.